The sequence of this TCR beta chain was determined in a study of blood T cell repertoires in COVID-19. On the study more broadly: Samples representing acute and convalescent COVID-19 were sourced from the United States, Italy and Spain. In each case, the material was cDNA or gDNA derived from T cells, B-cell-depleted T cells, or PBMCs.

CDR1 SGDLS and CDR2 YYNGEE come from the germline V gene. V was clipped by 3 bases and J by 0 bases, with 4 bases between them. The CDR3 runs 13 residues. In the source study's methods: Amplification from reference gene primers served as the basis for estimated nucleated cell counts. Sequencing used immunoSEQ multiplex PCR; TCRdb keeps in-frame clones, though not all of them. The D gene and trimming were derived from the DNA, and the V and J assignments and clone size from that table. The table records roughly 56,000 clones, around 91% of them present only once. The V call is TRBV9, the J call TRBJ1-3; D not resolved. The sequence was collected from a man aged 55 to 69 with active COVID-19. What was sequenced was peripheral blood. CDR3 coding DNA: TGTGCCAGCAGCGCTGTCTCTGGAAACACCATATATTTT. Translating it yields CASSAVSGNTIYF.